This entry features one T cell receptor (beta chain) sequence. Its antigen is unidentified. Russia was home to the donors, healthy Caucasian individuals aged roughly 6 to 90. The V and J ends lost 2 bases and 0 bases respectively, with 5 bases between them. The CDR3 sequence is 15 residues long. Germline CDR1 and CDR2: MNHEY and SVGEGT. This record comes from a study of blood T cells in healthy people across ages. Study overall: About one barcoded beta molecule was captured per two T cells (by template switching).

General study results and limits: From one million sequenced T cells, diversity estimates were lower bounds. Both higher diversity and more naive CD4+ cells marked long-lived donors when set against aged donors.

Combining a sample-barcoded 5' primer with a J-beta primer mix, a second PCR ran for about 7 to 11 cycles. TCRdb used MiXCR to reprocess the 5' RACE reads, holding one entry per CDR3 protein. There are hundreds of thousands of distinct CDR3 sequences in the sample; approximately 30% occur only once, and about 15% lies in the top ten. Sequenced input: blood. This chain links TRBV6-2 or TRBV6-3 with TRBJ2-6; D is unresolved. The clonotype comes from a woman of 80 years or more in good health. The CDR3: CASSYRNSGANVLTF. The CDR3 region has the DNA TGTGCCAGCAGTTACAGGAACTCTGGGGCCAACGTCCTGACTTTC.